In this sample, the clone carrying this T cell receptor (beta chain) turned up many times. Its antigen remains unknown. CDR1 and CDR2 (germline): SEHNR, FQNEAQ (reference sequence). V lost 5 bases, J lost 8 bases, and 3 bases stayed unmatched. The CDR3 is made up of 12 amino acids. The sorting of naive CD8 T cells used the CD8+CD4-CCR7+CD45RA+ phenotype. The authors built bulk TCR libraries by previously described methods with listed TCR primers. TCRdb reprocessed the PCR reads via MiXCR and lists one record per CDR3 protein. Among approximately 59,000 distinct CDR3 sequences listed, approximately 18% were seen once. This sample is part of a study of molecular identifiers for immune sequencing clone quantification. Study-wide results and caveats: Detecting spiked Jurkat TCR RNA from one cell among about 910,000 naive cells was reportedly possible.

This sequence originates from a human donor in good health. Some libraries in this study had Jurkat cell RNA spiked in. The chain uses TRBV7-9 and TRBJ1-1, with 9 bases fitting TRBD1. Sequencing was carried out using naive CD8+ T cells from blood, with Jurkat cell RNA spiked in. Described subset: FACS-sorted CD8+CD4-CCR7+CD45RA+ naive T cells. The DNA of the CDR3 is TGTGCCAGCAGCACAGGGGGCTTCGAAGCTTTCTTT. Protein sequence: CASSTGGFEAFF.